The clone carrying this T cell receptor beta chain was recorded at least ten times. The antigen remains undetermined. The data belong to a study of T-cell reconstitution after alpha-beta-depleted transplantation in children. Study findings and constraints: Approximately two months post-transplant, alpha-beta T cells reportedly originated from several hundred expanded graft clones.

The authors prepared the TCRbeta library with unique molecular identifiers. Each CDR3 protein is one row after TCRdb ran MiXCR on the PCR reads. The sample comprises over 150,000 distinct CDR3 sequences, 5.5% to 7% of which are singletons, and more than 5.5% rests with the top ten. The V gene's germline CDR1 is DFQATT and CDR2 SNEGSKA (reference sequence). The CDR3 has 15 amino acids. Germline trimming cut 3 bases from V and 8 bases from J; bases unmatched to any gene: 11. Sequenced here: PBMCs, sampled before TCRalphabeta/CD19-depleted stem cell transplant. The J gene is TRBJ2-1, the V gene TRBV20-1, with 9 bases that match TRBD2. The TCR comes from a boy between 2 and 15 years old with acute lymphoblastic leukemia, due to receive a stem cell transplant. The CDR3 coding sequence is TGCAGTGCTAGGTACGCTAGCGGGATCTCTGATGAGCAGTTCTTC. Its protein is CSARYASGISDEQFF.